The clone carrying this T cell receptor beta chain has ten or more counts. Its antigen is not identified. The source of the sample is a study of T cells after yellow fever vaccination. Turning to the study itself: SMART-Seq v4 Ultra Low Input handled preparation of low-cell-number fractions. Regarding the study as a whole: Though weaker, the secondary response peaked faster, on day 5 versus 15.

The ends were cut back, 3 bases at V and 1 base at J, with 12 bases in the middle. CDR1 and CDR2 from the germline V gene are DFQATT and SNEGSKA (reference sequence). The CDR3 extends over 14 amino acids. Template switching with 5'RACE generated the TCR cDNA and added a universal primer site and UMIs. From the 5' RACE reads, TCRdb called clonotypes with MiXCR, one entry per CDR3 protein. The table records some 390,000 distinct CDR3 sequences, under 20% of them present only once. The genes are TRBV20-1 and TRBJ1-1; D is ambiguous. The sample was PBMCs, taken before the yellow fever booster vaccination. This TCR was recovered from a man younger than 30 who received the YFV17D yellow fever vaccine. The CDR3 protein is CSARIGGENTEAFF. In nucleotides, the CDR3 is TGCAGTGCTAGGATCGGCGGCGAGAACACTGAAGCTTTCTTT.